The 22 T cell receptor beta chains in this list originate from one sample, sequenced in a study of Ad26.COV2.S vaccination and SARS-CoV-2 variants. The method was immunoSEQ multiplex PCR; TCRdb's version includes in-frame clones alone and lacks a portion of them. The sample carries 200,000 to 300,000 clones, around nine tenths recorded once. Treatment meaning: roughly 19 received Ad26.COV2.S at low or high dose, single or two shots; about 5 received placebo; per-sample allocation not given. The study sampled participants on day 63 after the first vaccine or placebo injection. The specimen was peripheral blood, collected in a trial of Ad26.COV2.S vaccine versus placebo. The receptors stem from a person aged 18-65 years who received the Ad26.COV2.S COVID-19 vaccine or a placebo.

V and J are TRBV6-5 and TRBJ1-2; 8 nucleotides line up with TRBD1. The V gene end was trimmed by 0 bases and the J gene end by 7 bases; junction bases not matched to a gene: 7. Per germline, CDR1 MNHEY and CDR2 SVGAGI. CDR3 length equals 15 residues. CDR3 nucleotides: TGTGCCAGCAGTTACTCCCCGACGACAGGGGCTGGCTACACCTTC. Its translation is CASSYSPTTGAGYTF.

The chain has TRBV29-1 and TRBJ2-3, with 9 bases matching TRBD2. V shed 6 bases, J shed 5 bases, and the junction held 15 bases outside the gene matches. This CDR3 is built from 16 residues. Germline CDR1 is SQVTM and CDR2 is ANQGSEA. The CDR3, as DNA: TGCAGCGTCCCCCGTCGGGCGGGGGGGCTAGGAGATACGCAGTATTTT. Translation gives CSVPRRAGGLGDTQYF.

The genes are TRBV11-1 and TRBJ1-2; possible D gene TRBD1, 6 bases. V lost 3 bases and J lost 1, with 9 bases in between. CDR3 length: 14 residues. The germline CDR1 and CDR2 sequences are SGHAT and FQDESV (reference sequence). This CDR3 is CASSFQGFNYGYTF. In DNA form, the CDR3 reads TGTGCCAGCAGCTTTCAGGGGTTTAACTATGGCTACACCTTC. The entire variable domain, with the rest obtained from reference TRBV11-1 and TRBJ1-2, is as follows: EAEVAQSPRYKITEKSQAVAFWCDPISGHATLYWYRQILGQGPELLVQFQDESVVDDSQLPKDRFSAERLKGVDSTLKIQPAELGDSAMYLCASSFQGFNYGYTFGSGTRLTVV.

This clone showed up just a few times. The chain links TRBV6-5 to TRBJ1-1; D is unclear. V was shortened by 9 bases and J by 7 bases, with 12 bases between the two germline ends. Germline assignment: CDR1 MNHEY and CDR2 SVGAGI. The CDR3 has 11 residues. The CDR3 reads CASRSVLEAFF. Written as DNA, the CDR3 is TGTGCCAGTAGATCAGTTCTTGAAGCTTTCTTT.

The chain employs TRBV10-3 and TRBJ2-1; D gene ambiguous. Germline CDR1 ENHRY, CDR2 SYGVKD. V was shortened by 8 bases and J by 4 bases, with 9 bases between the two germline ends. This CDR3 contains 12 residues. CDR3 coding DNA: TGTGCCATCCTCTTAGGGTACAATGAGCAGTTCTTC. It specifies CAILLGYNEQFF.

Notes on this clone: Other DNA sequences in the same sample also yield this CDR3. The chain couples TRBV27 to TRBJ1-1; D unclear. Germline V gene data show CDR1 as MNHEY and CDR2 as SMNVEV (reference sequence). V lost 5 bases, J lost 2 bases, and 9 bases lay in between. The CDR3 sequence is 13 residues long. CDR3 in DNA: TGTGCCAGCAGTCTTTCCAGAAACACTGAAGCTTTCTTT. The encoded protein is CASSLSRNTEAFF.

The chain carries TRBV5-1 and TRBJ2-3; D unclear. Germline V lookup: CDR1 SGHRS, CDR2 YFSETQ. Trimming removed 0 bases from V and 3 bases from J, with 11 bases in between. This CDR3 region has 15 residues. The CDR3 nucleotides read TGCGCCAGCAGCTTGGCCGACCCCGGAACAGATACGCAGTATTTT. Encoded protein: CASSLADPGTDTQYF.

The rearrangement uses TRBV18 and TRBJ2-7; D not resolved. Germline loops: CDR1 KGHSH, CDR2 LQKENI. Trimming removed 0 bases at V and 0 bases at J, with 15 bases between. This CDR3 is built from 17 residues. As DNA, the CDR3 is TGTGCCAGCTCACCACCCATCCCCGTCCGCTTCTCCTACGAGCAGTACTTC. Residues: CASSPPIPVRFSYEQYF.

This chain joins TRBV5-6 and TRBJ1-5, with D tentatively TRBD1 (5 bases). Between the trimmed V and J ends, which lost 4 bases and 0 bases, there was a span of 8 bases. This CDR3 is built from 14 residues. Germline assignment: CDR1 SGHDT and CDR2 YYEEEE. For the CDR3, the DNA is TGTGCCAGCAGCAAACAGGATAGCAATCAGCCCCAGCATTTT. Its translation is CASSKQDSNQPQHF.

V is TRBV11-3 and J is TRBJ2-1, with 8 positions matching TRBD2. Germline V gene data show CDR1 as SGHNT and CDR2 as YENEEA. CDR3 length equals 16 residues. J lost 4 bases, V lost 1 base, and 6 bases had no gene match. This chain's CDR3 is CASSLVRGGGYNEQFF. CDR3 sequence (DNA): TGTGCCAGCAGCTTAGTACGGGGGGGCGGGTACAATGAGCAGTTCTTC.

The V call is TRBV11-2, the J call TRBJ2-1; TRBD2 aligns across 14 bases. Germline-derived CDR1 and CDR2 are SGHAT and FQNNGV. Germline trimming cut 4 bases from V and 1 base from J; bases unmatched to any gene: 9. The length of the CDR3 is 19 residues. The CDR3 spells CASSSPGLAGETSYNEQFF. DNA for the CDR3: TGTGCCAGCAGCTCGCCGGGACTAGCGGGAGAAACGTCCTACAATGAGCAGTTCTTC.

The rearrangement links TRBV3-1 (or the pseudogene TRBV3-2) to TRBJ2-2; D is unclear. The length of the CDR3 is 16 residues. The germline V and J ends were trimmed by 2 bases and 0 bases, with 10 bases remaining between them. The germline gives CDR1 LGHDT, CDR2 YNNKEL (reference sequence). CDR3 sequence (DNA): TGTGCCAGCAGCCAACCCCGTCAAGCGAACACCGGGGAGCTGTTTTTT. Its protein product is CASSQPRQANTGELFF.

The chain combines TRBV29-1 with TRBJ1-2, with a weak D call TRBD1 (6 bases). CDR3 length: 13 amino acids. Germline V CDR1 and CDR2: SQVTM, ANQGSEA. V shed 6 bases and J shed 8 bases, with 19 bases lying between them. CDR3 nucleotide sequence: TGCAGCGTCCGATCGGCCCCAGGGGACGGCTACACCTTC. Its protein product is CSVRSAPGDGYTF.

This chain joins TRBV6-2 or TRBV6-3 and TRBJ2-1; the match to TRBD2 covers 8 bases. The CDR3 runs 15 residues. Per germline, CDR1 MNHEY and CDR2 SVGEGT. V gave up 2 bases and J gave up 4 bases; unmatched junction bases: 4. The CDR3 region is CASSYVRGAYNEQFF. The CDR3 nucleotides read TGTGCCAGCAGTTACGTGCGGGGGGCGTACAATGAGCAGTTCTTC.

This chain joins TRBV14 and TRBJ2-6, with D perhaps matching TRBD1 (5 bases). V was cut by 4 bases and J by 0 bases, with 16 bases left in between. This CDR3 has 18 amino acids. In germline, CDR1 is SGHDN, CDR2 FVKESK. The CDR3 nucleotides read TGTGCCAGCAGCCCACCCACAGGAGTAGGCTCTGGGGCCAACGTCCTGACTTTC. Translated, it gives CASSPPTGVGSGANVLTF.

Only a few counts were recorded for this clone. This sequence joins TRBV6-2 or TRBV6-3 and TRBJ2-7; D unclear. Germline V gene sequence: CDR1 MNHEY, CDR2 SVGEGT. The V end lost 5 bases, the J end lost 0 bases, and 14 bases lay between the germline ends. The length of the CDR3 is 15 residues. The CDR3 DNA sequence: TGTGCCAGCAGTCCCCCTGGATCCCGCTCCTACGAGCAGTACGTC. It translates to CASSPPGSRSYEQYV.

This chain joins TRBV7-9 and TRBJ1-5; D is perhaps TRBD1 (5 bases). CDR3 size: 17 residues. The germline V gene has CDR1 SEHNR and CDR2 FQNEAQ (reference sequence). Trimming removed 2 bases from V and 3 bases from J, with 17 bases in between. The CDR3 coding sequence is TGTGCCAGCAGCTTATCGCTTGGGGGGGTATCCAATCAGCCCCAGCATTTT. It codes for CASSLSLGGVSNQPQHF. Using reference TRBV7-9 and TRBJ1-5 for the parts outside the CDR3, the full variable domain is DTGVSQNPRHKITKRGQNVTFRCDPISEHNRLYWYRQTLGQGPEFLTYFQNEAQLEKSRLLSDRFSAERPKGSFSTLEIQRTEQGDSAMYLCASSLSLGGVSNQPQHFGDGTRLSIL.

This chain links TRBV25-1 with TRBJ2-3; D ambiguous. CDR3 length: 15 residues. V was clipped by 3 bases and J by 3 bases, with 13 bases between them. Germline-derived CDR1 and CDR2 are MGHDK and SYGVNS. The chain's CDR3 is CASSDPGRLTDTQYF. Written as DNA, the CDR3 is TGTGCCAGCAGTGACCCGGGTCGCCTAACAGATACGCAGTATTTT. Together with reference TRBV25-1 and TRBJ2-3, the CDR3 gives the full variable domain: EADIYQTPRYLVIGTGKKITLECSQTMGHDKMYWYQQDPGMELHLIHYSYGVNSTEKGDLSSESTVSRIRTEHFPLTLESARPSHTSQYLCASSDPGRLTDTQYFGPGTRLTVL.

This rearrangement joins TRBV29-1 to TRBJ2-3; 12 bases are a match to TRBD2. V lost 7 bases and J lost 0; bases outside the gene matches: 14. CDR3 length equals 18 residues. The germline V gene encodes CDR1 SQVTM and CDR2 ANQGSEA. The CDR3 nucleotides are TGCAGCGCTCTGACTAGCGGGAGTATGATGTTAAGCACAGATACGCAGTATTTT. Translating it yields CSALTSGSMMLSTDTQYF.

V usage is TRBV18 and J usage is TRBJ2-2; tentatively, D is TRBD2 (6 bases). The CDR3 consists of 16 residues. Trimming removed 3 bases at V and 3 bases at J, with 14 bases between. Germline-derived CDR1 and CDR2 are KGHSH and LQKENI. This CDR3 is CASSPHGDSYTGELFF. CDR3 nucleotides: TGTGCCAGCTCACCGCACGGGGACTCCTACACCGGGGAGCTGTTTTTT. Supplemented by reference TRBV18 and TRBJ2-2, the full variable domain reads NAGVMQNPRHLVRRRGQEARLRCSPMKGHSHVYWYRQLPEEGLKFMVYLQKENIIDESGMPKERFSAEFPKEGPSILRIQQVVRGDSAAYFCASSPHGDSYTGELFFGEGSRLTVL.

This clone was picked up one time. This chain links TRBV6-2 or TRBV6-3 with TRBJ2-5; 7 positions agree with TRBD2. Trimming took 3 bases from V and 3 from J; bases not matched to a gene: 1. The CDR3 sequence is 13 residues long. Germline V gene sequence: CDR1 MNHEY, CDR2 SVGEGT. Here the CDR3 DNA reads TGTGCCAGCAGTTATGGGAGGGAAGAGACCCAGTACTTC. It encodes CASSYGREETQYF.

This rearrangement joins TRBV7-3 to TRBJ2-5, with a possible D match to TRBD2 (7 bases). The CDR3 is 15 residues long. The V end was cut by 5 bases, the J end by 5 bases, with 18 bases between. Germline CDR1 reads SGHTA; CDR2 reads FQGTGA. The chain's CDR3 is CASSPHGGPRETQYF. The CDR3, as DNA: TGTGCCAGCAGCCCCCACGGGGGGCCGCGGGAGACCCAGTACTTC. The full variable domain, its missing parts supplied by reference TRBV7-3 and TRBJ2-5, is GAGVSQTPSNKVTEKGKYVELRCDPISGHTALYWYRQSLGQGPEFLIYFQGTGAADDSGLPNDRFFAVRPEGSVSTLKIQRTERGDSAVYLCASSPHGGPRETQYFGPGTRLLVL.